The rows below give T cell receptor beta chains drawn from one sample of a study of shared clonotypes between healthy human individuals. The table came from immunoSEQ multiplex PCR; TCRdb's copy has only in-frame clones and leaves some out. The sample has hundreds of thousands of clones; roughly 73% are singletons. Sequencing input: memory CD4+ T cells sorted from blood. The receptor source for this set is a woman aged 25 to 39 in good health. CDR3s include the opening cysteine and the closing phenylalanine or tryptophan. Fields, in order: clone size, V gene, J gene, D gene, CDR3 DNA, CDR3 protein. A D gene is named only where the DNA matches it firmly. Expanded clones are given a class, and other clones once, few, many or no size at all.

>-|TRBV5-8|TRBJ2-1|-
TGTGCCAGCAGCTTGGCTGGAGGAGGCGGGAATGAGCAGTTCTTC
CASSLAGGGGNEQFF
>-|TRBV5-1|TRBJ2-4|-
TGCGCCAGCAGCCGGACAGAAGCCAAAAACATTCAGTACTTC
CASSRTEAKNIQYF
>-|TRBV2|TRBJ2-2|-
TGTGCCAGCGGGGGGACAGTTCAAACCGGGGAGCTGTTTTTT
CASGGTVQTGELFF
>-|TRBV29-1|TRBJ2-3|TRBD1
TGCAGCGTTGACGGGCAGGGGGCGGGTGATACGCAGTATTTT
CSVDGQGAGDTQYF
>-|TRBV30|TRBJ2-2|-
TGTGCCTGGAGTGTACGAGGTACCGGGGAGCTGTTTTTT
CAWSVRGTGELFF
>-|TRBV7-3|TRBJ2-7|TRBD2
TGTGCCAGCAGCCCTAAGCGGGAGTTGGATTATGAGCAGTACTTC
CASSPKRELDYEQYF
>-|TRBV6-5|TRBJ1-1|-
TGTGCCAGCAGTCCACAGGGATCCACTGAAGCTTTCTTT
CASSPQGSTEAFF
>-|TRBV27|TRBJ2-7|TRBD2
TGTGCCAGCAGTTTATCGCGGGAGGCATACGAGCAGTACTTC
CASSLSREAYEQYF
>-|TRBV28|TRBJ2-7|TRBD1
TGTGCCAGCAGTTTTGACAGGGGGTTTATCTACGAGCAGTACTTC
CASSFDRGFIYEQYF
>-|TRBV28|TRBJ2-7|-
TGTGCCAGCAGTAACCCCTGGACAGCCGAGCAGTACTTC
CASSNPWTAEQYF
>-|TRBV19|TRBJ1-2|TRBD1
TGTGCCAGTAGTATAGACCTTACGAGGGCAGGGGGCGATGGCTACACCTTC
CASSIDLTRAGGDGYTF
>many|TRBV30|TRBJ2-4|-
TGTGCCTGGTGTGTGAGTGGGACCAAAAACATTCAGTACTTC
CAWCVSGTKNIQYF
>-|TRBV2|TRBJ2-5|-
TGTGCCAGCAGTAAAACGACAGTAAAAGAGACCCAGTACTTC
CASSKTTVKETQYF
>once|TRBV30|TRBJ2-5|-
TGTGCCTGGGGAAGTGTTTCGGGAGAGACCCAGTACTTC
CAWGSVSGETQYF
>few|TRBV29-1|TRBJ1-2|-
TGCAGCGTAGGGGATGGGCGAGGCTACACCTTC
CSVGDGRGYTF
>few|TRBV19|TRBJ1-2|-
TGTGCCAGTAGTCTCCTGGGACGGCCAATAGTTAGCTATGGCTACACCTTC
CASSLLGRPIVSYGYTF
>-|TRBV7-2|TRBJ2-3|TRBD2
TGTGCCAGCAGCTTCGGCGGGAGTGGCACAGATACGCAGTATTTT
CASSFGGSGTDTQYF
>-|TRBV7-9|TRBJ2-1|-
TGTGCCAGCAGCTCAAGGACTCAACTCAACTACAATGAGCAGTTCTTC
CASSSRTQLNYNEQFF
>-|TRBV16|TRBJ1-1|-
TGTGCCAGCAGCCCGGGTGGGGTTATCACTGAAGCTTTCTTT
CASSPGGVITEAFF
>-|TRBV27|TRBJ2-7|TRBD2
TGTGCCAGCAGTTTCTCTGGGACTAGCGGAATAAAGGCGCAGTACTTC
CASSFSGTSGIKAQYF
>-|TRBV11-2|TRBJ2-7|-
TGTGCCAGCAGCTTAGTTTTTAGCAGCTACGAGCAGTACTTC
CASSLVFSSYEQYF
>-|TRBV29-1|TRBJ2-5|TRBD2
TGCAGCGCCAGACTAGCGGTGGAGACCCAGTACTTC
CSARLAVETQYF
>many|TRBV5-1|TRBJ2-2|-
TGCGCCAGCAGCTTGGGACAGAACACCGGGGAGCTGTTTTTT
CASSLGQNTGELFF
>few|TRBV5-1|TRBJ2-7|-
TGCGCCAGCAGCTTGGGAGGGACCCTCCTTGACTACGAGCAGTACTTC
CASSLGGTLLDYEQYF
>few|TRBV19|TRBJ1-2|-
TGTGCCAGTACCACAGGGTTTGGCTACACCTTC
CASTTGFGYTF
>once|TRBV6-6|TRBJ2-7|-
TGTGCCAGCAGCCAGGGGATGGGACTCCCTTGGGAGCAGTACTTC
CASSQGMGLPWEQYF
>-|TRBV19|TRBJ1-2|-
TGTGCCAGTAGTATCAACCCAGGGGCGAACTATGGCTACACCTTC
CASSINPGANYGYTF
>-|TRBV19|TRBJ1-1|TRBD1
TGTGCCAGTTTCCCCGGGACAGGGCGGAACACTGAAGCTTTCTTT
CASFPGTGRNTEAFF
>few|TRBV11-2|TRBJ2-6|-
TGTGCCAGCAGCTTAGGACTCCACAAGTTCTCTGGGGCCAACGTCCTGACTTTC
CASSLGLHKFSGANVLTF
>-|TRBV28|TRBJ2-5|-
TGTGCCAGCAGTTGGATGGGGGAGACCCAGTACTTC
CASSWMGETQYF
>few|TRBV5-1|TRBJ1-4|-
TGCGCCAGCAGCTTGACAGGGATTAATATTGAAAAACTGTTTTTT
CASSLTGINIEKLFF